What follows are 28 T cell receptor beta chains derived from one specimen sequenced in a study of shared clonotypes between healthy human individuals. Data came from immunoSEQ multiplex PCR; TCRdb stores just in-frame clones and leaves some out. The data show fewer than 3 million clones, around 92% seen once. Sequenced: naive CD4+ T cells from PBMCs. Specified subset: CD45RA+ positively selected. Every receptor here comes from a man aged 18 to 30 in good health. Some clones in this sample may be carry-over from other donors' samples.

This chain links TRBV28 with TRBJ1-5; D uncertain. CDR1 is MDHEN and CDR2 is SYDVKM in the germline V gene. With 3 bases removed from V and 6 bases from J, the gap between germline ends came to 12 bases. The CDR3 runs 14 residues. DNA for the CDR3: TGTGCCAGCAGTTTGAGGCAGGTTGTTCAGCCCCAGCATTTT. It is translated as CASSLRQVVQPQHF.

In DNA form, the CDR3 reads TGCGCCAGCAGCCCTACTATGGACAGGGTGTGGTCACCCCTCCACTTT. Protein product: CASSPTMDRVWSPLHF. This chain connects TRBV4-1 to TRBJ1-6; 8 bases align to TRBD1. Germline V lookup: CDR1 MGHRA, CDR2 YSYEKL. Trimming cost V 4 bases and J 10 bases; bases outside gene matches: 12. This CDR3 is built from 16 residues.

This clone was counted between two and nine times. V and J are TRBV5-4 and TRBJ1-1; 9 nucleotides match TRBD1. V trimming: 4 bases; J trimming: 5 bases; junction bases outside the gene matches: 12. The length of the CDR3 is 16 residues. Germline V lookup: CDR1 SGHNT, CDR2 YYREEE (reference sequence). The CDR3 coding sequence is TGTGCCAGCAGCAAAGATACACAGGGGGCGCGGACTGAAGCTTTCTTT. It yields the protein CASSKDTQGARTEAFF.

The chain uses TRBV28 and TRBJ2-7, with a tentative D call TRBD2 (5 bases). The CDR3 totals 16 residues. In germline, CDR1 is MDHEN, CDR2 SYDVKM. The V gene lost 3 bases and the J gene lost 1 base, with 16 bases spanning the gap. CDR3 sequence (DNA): TGTGCCAGCAGTTTGATACGGCGGGTCGAATCCTACGAGCAGTACTTC. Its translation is CASSLIRRVESYEQYF.

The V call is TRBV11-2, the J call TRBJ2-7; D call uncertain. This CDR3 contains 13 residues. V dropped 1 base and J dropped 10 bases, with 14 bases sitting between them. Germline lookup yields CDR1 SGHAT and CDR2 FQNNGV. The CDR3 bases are TGTGCCAGCAGCTTAGCCCCGGCCCCCAAACAGTACTTC. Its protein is CASSLAPAPKQYF.

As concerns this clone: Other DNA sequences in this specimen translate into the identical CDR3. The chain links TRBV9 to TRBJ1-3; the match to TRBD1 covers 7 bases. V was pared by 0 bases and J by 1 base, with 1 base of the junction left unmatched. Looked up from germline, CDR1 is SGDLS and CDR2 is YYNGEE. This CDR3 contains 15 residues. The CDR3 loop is CASSVEGASGNTIYF. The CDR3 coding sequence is TGTGCCAGCAGCGTAGAGGGGGCGTCTGGAAACACCATATATTTT.

Written as DNA, the CDR3 is TGTGCCAGCAGCCCTGGACAGGGCTTCTACAATGAGCAGTTCTTC. Translation: CASSPGQGFYNEQFF. J is TRBJ2-1 and V is TRBV5-4; 8 nucleotides line up with TRBD1. The CDR3 has 15 residues. Looked up from germline, CDR1 is SGHNT and CDR2 is YYREEE (reference sequence). Germline trimming cut 4 bases from V and 3 bases from J; bases unmatched to any gene: 6.

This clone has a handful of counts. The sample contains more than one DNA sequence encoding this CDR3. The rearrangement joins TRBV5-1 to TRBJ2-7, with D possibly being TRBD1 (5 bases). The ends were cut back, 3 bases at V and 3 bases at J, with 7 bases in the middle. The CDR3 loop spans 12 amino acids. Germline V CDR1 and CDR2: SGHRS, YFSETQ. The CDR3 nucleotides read TGCGCCAGCAGCTCCCAGGGCTACGAGCAGTACTTC. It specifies CASSSQGYEQYF.

The CDR3 protein is CSVSPGGGYEQYF. The CDR3 DNA sequence: TGCAGCGTCTCCCCCGGAGGGGGTTACGAGCAGTACTTC. This rearrangement joins TRBV29-1 to TRBJ2-7; D might be TRBD1 or TRBD2, each matching 6 bases. Per germline, CDR1 SQVTM and CDR2 ANQGSEA. V was cut by 6 bases and J by 4 bases, with 16 bases left in between. The CDR3 is 13 amino acids.

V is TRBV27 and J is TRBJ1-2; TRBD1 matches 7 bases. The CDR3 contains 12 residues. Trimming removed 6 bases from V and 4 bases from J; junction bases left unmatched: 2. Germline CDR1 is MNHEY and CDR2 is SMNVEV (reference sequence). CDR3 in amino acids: CASSRDSYGYTF. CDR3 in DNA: TGTGCCAGCAGCCGGGACAGCTATGGCTACACCTTC.

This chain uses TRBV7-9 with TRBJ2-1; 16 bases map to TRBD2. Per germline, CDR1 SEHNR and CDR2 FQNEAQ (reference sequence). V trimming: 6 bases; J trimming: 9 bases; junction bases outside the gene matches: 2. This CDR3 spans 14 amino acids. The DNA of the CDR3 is TGTGCCAGCAGGGGACTAGCGGGAGGGGGTGAGCAGTTCTTC. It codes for CASRGLAGGGEQFF.

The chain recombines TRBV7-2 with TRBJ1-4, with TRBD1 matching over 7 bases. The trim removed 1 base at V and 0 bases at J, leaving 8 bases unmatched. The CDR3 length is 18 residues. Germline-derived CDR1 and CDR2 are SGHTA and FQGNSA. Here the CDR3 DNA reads TGTGCCAGCAGCTTAGAGGAGGACAGGCGTGCAACTAATGAAAAACTGTTTTTT. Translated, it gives CASSLEEDRRATNEKLFF.

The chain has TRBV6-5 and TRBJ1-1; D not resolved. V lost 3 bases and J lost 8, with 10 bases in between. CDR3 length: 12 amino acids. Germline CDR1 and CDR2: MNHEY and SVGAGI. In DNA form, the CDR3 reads TGTGCCAGCAGTTATCAAACGGGAGAAGCTTTCTTT. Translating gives CASSYQTGEAFF.

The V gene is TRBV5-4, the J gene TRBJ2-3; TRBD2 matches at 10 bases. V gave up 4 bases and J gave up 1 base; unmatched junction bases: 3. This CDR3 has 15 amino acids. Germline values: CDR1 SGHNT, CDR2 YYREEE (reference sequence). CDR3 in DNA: TGTGCCAGCAGCATCGGACTAGCGGGCACAGATACGCAGTATTTT. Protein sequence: CASSIGLAGTDTQYF.

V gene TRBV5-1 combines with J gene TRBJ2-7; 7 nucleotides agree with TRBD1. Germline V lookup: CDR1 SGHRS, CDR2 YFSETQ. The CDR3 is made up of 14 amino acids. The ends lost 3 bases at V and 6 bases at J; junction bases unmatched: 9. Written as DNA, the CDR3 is TGCGCCAGCAGCTGGGACAGCCGTAAAGGCGAGCAGTACTTC. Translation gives CASSWDSRKGEQYF. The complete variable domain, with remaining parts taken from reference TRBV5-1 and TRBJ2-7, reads KAGVTQTPRYLIKTRGQQVTLSCSPISGHRSVSWYQQTPGQGLQFLFEYFSETQRNKGNFPGRFSGRQFSNSRSEMNVSTLELGDSALYLCASSWDSRKGEQYFGPGTRLTVT.

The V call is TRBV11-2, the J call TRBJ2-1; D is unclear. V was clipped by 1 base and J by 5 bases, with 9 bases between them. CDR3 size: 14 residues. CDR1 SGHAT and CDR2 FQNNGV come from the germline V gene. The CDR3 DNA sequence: TGTGCCAGCAGCTTAGGGACGGCTAACAATGAGCAGTTCTTC. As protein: CASSLGTANNEQFF.

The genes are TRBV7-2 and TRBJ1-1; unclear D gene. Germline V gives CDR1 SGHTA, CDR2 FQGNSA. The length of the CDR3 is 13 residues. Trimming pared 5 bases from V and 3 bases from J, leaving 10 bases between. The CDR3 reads CASSQMRDTEAFF. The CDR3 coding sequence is TGTGCCAGCAGCCAAATGAGAGACACTGAAGCTTTCTTT.

The CDR3 nucleotides read TGTGCCAGCAGCCTAAGGACTAATGGGGCCTACTATGGCTACACCTTC. It encodes CASSLRTNGAYYGYTF. The J gene is TRBJ1-2, the V gene TRBV7-2; D perhaps matches TRBD1 (5 bases). Germline V gives CDR1 SGHTA, CDR2 FQGNSA. Trimming pared 5 bases from V and 3 bases from J, leaving 19 bases between. This CDR3 spans 16 amino acids.

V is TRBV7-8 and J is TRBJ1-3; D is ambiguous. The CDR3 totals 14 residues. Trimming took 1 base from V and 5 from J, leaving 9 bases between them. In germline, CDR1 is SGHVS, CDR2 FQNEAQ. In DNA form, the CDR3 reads TGTGCCAGCAGCTTAGGGGCAGCCAGAAACACCATATATTTT. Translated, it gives CASSLGAARNTIYF.

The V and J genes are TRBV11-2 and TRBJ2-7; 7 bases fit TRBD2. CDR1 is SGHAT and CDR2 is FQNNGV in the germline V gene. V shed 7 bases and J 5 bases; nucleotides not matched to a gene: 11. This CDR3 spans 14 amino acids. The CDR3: CASTSGGGGNEQYF. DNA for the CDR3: TGTGCCAGCACCTCGGGCGGGGGAGGAAACGAGCAGTACTTC.

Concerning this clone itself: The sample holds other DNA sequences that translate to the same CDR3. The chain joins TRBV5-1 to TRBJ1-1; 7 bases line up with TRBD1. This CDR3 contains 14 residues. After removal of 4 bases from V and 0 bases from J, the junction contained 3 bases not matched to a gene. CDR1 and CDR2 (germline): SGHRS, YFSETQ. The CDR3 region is CASSPDRVNTEAFF. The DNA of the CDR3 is TGCGCCAGCAGCCCCGACAGGGTGAACACTGAAGCTTTCTTT.

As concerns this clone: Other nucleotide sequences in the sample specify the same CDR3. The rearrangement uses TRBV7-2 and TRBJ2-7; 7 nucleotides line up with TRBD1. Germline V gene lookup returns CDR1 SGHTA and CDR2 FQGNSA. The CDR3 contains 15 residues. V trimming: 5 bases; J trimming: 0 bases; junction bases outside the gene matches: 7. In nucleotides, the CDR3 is TGTGCCAGCAGCCTTACCGGGACAGACTCCTACGAGCAGTACTTC. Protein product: CASSLTGTDSYEQYF.

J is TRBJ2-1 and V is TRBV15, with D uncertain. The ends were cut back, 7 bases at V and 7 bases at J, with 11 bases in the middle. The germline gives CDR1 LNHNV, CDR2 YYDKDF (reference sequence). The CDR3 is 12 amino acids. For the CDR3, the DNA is TGTGCCACCATAAGTCCTGGGAATGAGCAGTTCTTC. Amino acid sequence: CATISPGNEQFF.

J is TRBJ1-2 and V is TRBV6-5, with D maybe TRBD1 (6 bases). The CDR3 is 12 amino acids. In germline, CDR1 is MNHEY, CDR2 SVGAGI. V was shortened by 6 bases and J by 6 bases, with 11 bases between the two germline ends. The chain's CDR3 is CASRNWGHGYTF. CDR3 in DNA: TGTGCCAGCAGAAACTGGGGGCATGGCTACACCTTC.

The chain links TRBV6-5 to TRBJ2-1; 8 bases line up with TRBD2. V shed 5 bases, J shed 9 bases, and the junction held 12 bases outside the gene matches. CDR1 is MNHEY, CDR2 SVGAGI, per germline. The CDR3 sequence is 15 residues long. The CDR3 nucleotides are TGTGCCAGCAGTAGAGCGGGAGTCAAGGCCGGTGAGCAGTTCTTC. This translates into CASSRAGVKAGEQFF.

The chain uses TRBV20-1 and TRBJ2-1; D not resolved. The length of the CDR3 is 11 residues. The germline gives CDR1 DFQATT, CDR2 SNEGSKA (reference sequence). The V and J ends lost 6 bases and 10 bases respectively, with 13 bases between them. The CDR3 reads CSASPGQEQFF. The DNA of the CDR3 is TGCAGTGCCAGCCCCGGCCAAGAGCAGTTCTTC.

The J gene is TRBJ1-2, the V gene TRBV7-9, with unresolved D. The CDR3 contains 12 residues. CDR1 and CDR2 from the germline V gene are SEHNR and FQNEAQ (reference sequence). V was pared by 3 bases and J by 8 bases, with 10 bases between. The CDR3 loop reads CASSLNRRGYTF. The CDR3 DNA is TGTGCCAGCAGCTTGAACCGACGCGGCTACACCTTC. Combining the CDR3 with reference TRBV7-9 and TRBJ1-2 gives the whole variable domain DTGVSQNPRHKITKRGQNVTFRCDPISEHNRLYWYRQTLGQGPEFLTYFQNEAQLEKSRLLSDRFSAERPKGSFSTLEIQRTEQGDSAMYLCASSLNRRGYTFGSGTRLTVV.

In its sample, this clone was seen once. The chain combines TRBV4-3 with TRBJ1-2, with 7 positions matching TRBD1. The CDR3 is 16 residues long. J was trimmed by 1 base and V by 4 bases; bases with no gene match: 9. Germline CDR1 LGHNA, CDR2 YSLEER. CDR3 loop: CASSPQGGTVNYGYTF. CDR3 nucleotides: TGCGCCAGCAGCCCCCAGGGGGGGACCGTTAACTATGGCTACACCTTC.